The 21 T cell receptor beta chains below come from one sample, sequenced in a study of blood T cell repertoires in COVID-19. Sequencing used immunoSEQ multiplex PCR; TCRdb keeps in-frame clones, though not all of them. The top ten hold about 4.4% of the sample, which has roughly 180,000 clones, approximately 87% seen once. Source material: PBMCs or T cells enriched from blood (not recorded which). The receptor source for this set is a woman in her 50s who had recovered from COVID-19.

This clone was seen just once. The chain employs TRBV7-6 and TRBJ2-3, with 12 bases fitting TRBD2. Germline V CDR1 and CDR2: SGHVS, FNYEAQ. After removal of 2 bases from V and 5 bases from J, the junction contained 2 bases not matched to a gene. The length of the CDR3 is 15 residues. The CDR3 DNA is TGTGCCAGCAGCTTATCTAGCGGGGGGGGAGATACGCAGTATTTT. Translating gives CASSLSSGGGDTQYF.

The rearrangement joins TRBV7-8 to TRBJ2-7, with D unclear. The CDR3 is 12 residues long. Trimming removed 1 base from V and 7 bases from J, with 8 bases in between. Germline V gives CDR1 SGHVS, CDR2 FQNEAQ. Written as DNA, the CDR3 is TGTGCCAGCAGCTTAGGACTCTGGGAGCAGTACGTC. Protein product: CASSLGLWEQYV.

The chain is built from TRBV6-5 and TRBJ2-2; maybe TRBD1 (5 bases). Germline V CDR1 and CDR2: MNHEY, SVGAGI. V shed 6 bases and J shed 1 base, with 12 bases lying between them. The CDR3 consists of 15 residues. The CDR3 loop is CASRREQENTGELFF. CDR3 DNA: TGTGCCAGCAGAAGGGAACAGGAGAACACCGGGGAGCTGTTTTTT.

Of note for this clone: The identical CDR3 is also encoded by other nucleotide sequences in the sample. The chain joins TRBV9 to TRBJ1-3; D ambiguous. The germline V gene has CDR1 SGDLS and CDR2 YYNGEE. Trimming shortened V by 4 bases and J by 4 bases, and 15 bases separated the two germline ends. CDR3 length: 15 residues. The CDR3 DNA reads TGTGCCAGCAGCCCCGGTGGAGGGTCCGGAAACACCATATATTTT. Protein product: CASSPGGGSGNTIYF.

The V and J genes are TRBV6-5 and TRBJ2-2; possible D gene TRBD1, 6 bases. The V end was cut by 2 bases, the J end by 2 bases, with 9 bases between. The germline gives CDR1 MNHEY, CDR2 SVGAGI. This CDR3 region has 15 residues. CDR3 DNA sequence: TGTGCCAGCAGTTACGCAGGGGCCAACACCGGGGAGCTGTTTTTT. Amino acids: CASSYAGANTGELFF.

The J gene is TRBJ1-2, the V gene TRBV24-1; 10 bases are a match to TRBD1. CDR3 length equals 17 residues. CDR1 KGHDR and CDR2 SFDVKD come from the germline V gene. The junction had 8 bases not matched to a gene; V was cut back by 5 bases and J by 0 bases. CDR3 in amino acids: CATSGAGTGVSNYGYTF. DNA of the CDR3: TGTGCCACCAGTGGGGCCGGGACAGGGGTTTCTAACTATGGCTACACCTTC.

This chain links TRBV7-9 with TRBJ2-6; 9 nucleotides match TRBD1. The trim removed 11 bases at V and 7 bases at J, leaving 21 bases unmatched. The germline V gene has CDR1 SEHNR and CDR2 FQNEAQ (reference sequence). This CDR3 contains 18 residues. The chain's CDR3 is CAGVDHTGGAPGANVLTF. The CDR3 nucleotides read TGTGCCGGCGTCGACCATACAGGGGGCGCCCCGGGCGCCAACGTCCTGACTTTC.

V usage is TRBV28 and J usage is TRBJ1-2; TRBD1 agrees at 7 bases. Germline-derived CDR1 and CDR2 are MDHEN and SYDVKM. Losses at the gene ends were 8 bases for V and 8 bases for J; bases not matched to a gene: 14. The CDR3 spans 14 residues. CDR3 sequence reads: CASSAGGTGRGYTF. CDR3 nucleotide sequence: TGTGCCAGCTCCGCAGGGGGGACGGGACGGGGCTACACCTTC.

The chain joins TRBV27 to TRBJ1-1; 8 bases line up with TRBD1. Germline trimming cut 10 bases from V and 11 bases from J; bases unmatched to any gene: 12. Germline values: CDR1 MNHEY, CDR2 SMNVEV (reference sequence). This CDR3 has 12 residues. DNA of the CDR3: TGTGCCACCTATGGACAGGGCGGTTGGGCTTTCTTT. This translates into CATYGQGGWAFF.

The chain is built from TRBV28 and TRBJ2-7, with TRBD1 matching 7 bases. V gave up 5 bases and J gave up 0 bases; unmatched junction bases: 7. The CDR3 runs to 15 residues. Germline V gene data show CDR1 as MDHEN and CDR2 as SYDVKM. CDR3 DNA sequence: TGTGCCAGCAGTCCTACGGGACAGAGCTCCTACGAGCAGTACGTC. This sequence encodes CASSPTGQSSYEQYV.

This clone has only one observation. The chain has TRBV5-4 and TRBJ2-3; 14 bases match TRBD2. From germline, CDR1 is SGHNT and CDR2 YYREEE (reference sequence). V lost 3 bases to trimming and J lost 6 bases; unmatched junction nucleotides: 12. The CDR3 loop spans 18 amino acids. The CDR3 is CASSSDRGLAGVGDTQYF. The CDR3 DNA reads as TGTGCCAGCAGCTCTGACAGGGGACTAGCGGGAGTAGGGGATACGCAGTATTTT.

This clone has a single count. The V and J genes are TRBV5-1 and TRBJ1-5, with TRBD1 identical over 7 bases. J lost 6 bases, V lost 2 bases, and 8 bases had no gene match. CDR1 and CDR2 (germline): SGHRS, YFSETQ. CDR3 length equals 15 residues. The CDR3 protein is CASSFGDSLVQPQHF. For the CDR3, the DNA is TGCGCCAGCAGCTTTGGGGACAGCCTCGTTCAGCCCCAGCATTTT.

This clone was observed once. At one of its ends the junction is not consistent with the germline gene, which may arise from a read error. The chain combines TRBV4-1 with TRBJ1-2, with D tentatively TRBD1 (5 bases). The CDR3 has 16 amino acids. Germline values: CDR1 MGHRA, CDR2 YSYEKL. The CDR3 bases are TGCGCCAGCAGTCAAGGGGCCAAGAACCTGAACTATGGCTACACCTTC. Amino acids: CASSQGAKNLNYGYTF.

The V call is TRBV11-2, the J call TRBJ1-2; D remains unclear. Looked up from germline, CDR1 is SGHAT and CDR2 is FQNNGV. V lost 4 bases, J lost 4 bases, and 16 bases lay in between. CDR3 length: 15 amino acids. In DNA form, the CDR3 reads TGTGCCAGCAGCTCGGTCTCCGGGTTGGCCTATGGCTACACCTTC. This translates into CASSSVSGLAYGYTF.

J is TRBJ1-5 and V is TRBV9, with no clear D. CDR1 and CDR2 (germline): SGDLS, YYNGEE. V was trimmed by 0 bases and J by 0 bases, leaving 7 bases between them. The CDR3 is made up of 15 amino acids. DNA of the CDR3: TGTGCCAGCAGCGTAGGCGGCAATAGCAATCAGCCCCAGCATTTT. This translates into CASSVGGNSNQPQHF.

The J gene is TRBJ2-5, the V gene TRBV3-1 (or the pseudogene TRBV3-2); D may be TRBD1 (5 bases). Trimming stripped 4 bases from V and 5 bases from J, with 11 bases between. CDR3 length: 13 amino acids. CDR1 is LGHDT, CDR2 YNNKEL, per germline (reference sequence). For the CDR3, the DNA is TGTGCCAGCAGCCTCAATAAGGGGGAGACCCAGTACTTC. Protein product: CASSLNKGETQYF.

The chain carries TRBV7-2 and TRBJ2-6; no clear D gene. The V gene lost 1 base and the J gene lost 0 bases, with 10 bases spanning the gap. Germline CDR1 and CDR2: SGHTA and FQGNSA. The CDR3 covers 17 residues. The CDR3 is CASSLGLITSGANVLTF. In nucleotides, the CDR3 is TGTGCCAGCAGCTTAGGACTGATCACCTCTGGGGCCAACGTCCTGACTTTC.

The chain employs TRBV5-4 and TRBJ1-3; the D gene is possibly TRBD1 (6 bases). CDR3 length: 13 residues. CDR1 and CDR2 from the germline V gene are SGHNT and YYREEE (reference sequence). Trimming cost V 0 bases and J 7 bases, with 8 bases left between them. CDR3 in amino acids: CASSLDTGNTIYF. The CDR3, as DNA: TGTGCCAGCAGCTTGGACACAGGGAACACCATATATTTT.

The gene calls are TRBV6-6 and TRBJ2-6; weak D call: TRBD1 (6 bases). V was trimmed by 5 bases and J by 0 bases, leaving 14 bases between them. From germline, CDR1 is MNHNY and CDR2 SVGAGI (reference sequence). The CDR3 consists of 17 residues. CDR3 region: CASSPDRWNSGANVLTF. The CDR3 DNA reads TGTGCCAGCAGTCCCGACAGGTGGAACTCTGGGGCCAACGTCCTGACTTTC.

The chain carries TRBV3-1 (or the pseudogene TRBV3-2) and TRBJ1-4; 7 bases are shared with TRBD1. The V segment lost 4 bases and the J segment 2 bases; nucleotides outside the gene matches: 4. Germline CDR1 reads LGHDT; CDR2 reads YNNKEL (reference sequence). This CDR3 has 15 residues. The CDR3, as DNA: TGTGCCAGCAGCCCAGGACAGGCCACTAATGAAAAACTGTTTTTT. It specifies CASSPGQATNEKLFF.

The chain recombines TRBV24-1 with TRBJ2-3; no firm D call. The germline V and J ends were trimmed by 3 bases and 3 bases, with 9 bases remaining between them. CDR3 length equals 14 residues. Germline V gene data show CDR1 as KGHDR and CDR2 as SFDVKD. The CDR3 nucleotides are TGTGCCACCAGTGATCCGACGACTACAGATACGCAGTATTTT. Protein: CATSDPTTTDTQYF.